The next 27 T cell receptor beta chains were all read from a single sample in a study of HIV-infected patients and healthy controls. Reverse transcription used 500 to 550 ng RNA and constant-region primers for alpha and beta. Separate chain-specific third strand synthesis with multiplexing indices produced the alpha and beta libraries. Using its own MiXCR run on the 5' RACE reads, TCRdb lists one record per CDR3 protein. The sample yields more than 4,500 distinct CDR3 sequences, more than 8.5% seen once. No cell fractionation was done, so the repertoire covers all unsorted peripheral blood T cells. Sequencing was performed on blood, taken before antiretroviral therapy. The origin of the receptors is an adult with HIV infection.

This clonotype counts as medium-sized. The chain employs TRBV7-2 and TRBJ2-5; D remains ambiguous. The CDR3 spans 11 residues. With 5 bases removed from V and 2 bases from J, the gap between germline ends came to 3 bases. Germline V gene data show CDR1 as SGHTA and CDR2 as FQGNSA. Written as DNA, the CDR3 is TGTGCCAGCAGCCAACAAGAGACCCAGTACTTC. Translated, it gives CASSQQETQYF.

This clonotype was seen at least ten times. The chain employs TRBV6-6 and TRBJ1-5, with 7 positions matching TRBD1. The germline V gene has CDR1 MNHNY and CDR2 SVGAGI (reference sequence). J gave up 3 bases and V 5 bases, and 7 bases lay outside the gene matches. The CDR3 runs 15 residues. CDR3: CASSTGTAVNQPQHF. In nucleotides, the CDR3 is TGTGCCAGCAGTACCGGGACAGCAGTCAATCAGCCCCAGCATTTT.

The rearrangement links TRBV5-1 to TRBJ1-2; 10 bases match TRBD1. From germline, CDR1 is SGHRS and CDR2 YFSETQ. This CDR3 is built from 16 residues. J lost 10 bases, V lost 6 bases, and 18 bases had no gene match. CDR3 nucleotides: TGCGCCAGCACCACTTGGGGGGACAGGGGATTCGGCGACTACACCTTC. This codes for CASTTWGDRGFGDYTF.

This chain joins TRBV11-2 and TRBJ2-5; 15 bases line up with TRBD2. The CDR3 length is 17 residues. Germline V gives CDR1 SGHAT, CDR2 FQNNGV. With 6 bases clipped from V and 0 bases from J, the junction kept 5 bases outside the gene matches. The CDR3 sequence is CASRGLAGGTYQETQYF. CDR3 in DNA: TGTGCCAGCAGGGGACTAGCGGGGGGCACCTACCAAGAGACCCAGTACTTC. Supplemented by reference TRBV11-2 and TRBJ2-5, the full variable domain reads EAGVAQSPRYKIIEKRQSVAFWCNPISGHATLYWYQQILGQGPKLLIQFQNNGVVDDSQLPKDRFSAERLKGVDSTLKIQPAKLEDSAVYLCASRGLAGGTYQETQYFGPGTRLLVL.

This clonotype has a handful of counts. The CDR3, as DNA: TGTGCCAGCAGCCTACAGGGGATAGATGGCTACACCTTC. Protein: CASSLQGIDGYTF. The V gene is TRBV12-3 or TRBV12-4, the J gene TRBJ1-2, with 7 bases aligning to TRBD1. The CDR3 has 13 amino acids. Trimming took 6 bases from V and 6 from J; bases not matched to a gene: 7.

This clonotype has at least ten counts. The chain has TRBV7-2 and TRBJ1-2; D not resolved. V lost 0 bases and J lost 2, with 7 bases in between. Looked up from germline, CDR1 is SGHTA and CDR2 is FQGNSA. This CDR3 region has 14 residues. The CDR3: CASSLAGRNYGYTF. The CDR3 nucleotides are TGTGCCAGCAGCTTAGCGGGCCGGAACTATGGCTACACCTTC. The variable domain in full, completed from reference TRBV7-2 and TRBJ1-2, reads GAGVSQSPSNKVTEKGKDVELRCDPISGHTALYWYRQSLGQGLEFLIYFQGNSAPDKSGLPSDRFSAERTGGSVSTLTIQRTQQEDSAVYLCASSLAGRNYGYTFGSGTRLTVV.

By share of the sample, this clonotype is medium-sized. The J gene is TRBJ2-4, the V gene TRBV2, with D possibly matching TRBD2 (6 bases). The CDR3 runs 15 residues. The germline gives CDR1 SNHLY, CDR2 FYNNEI. Trimming removed 4 bases from V and 9 bases from J, with 19 bases in between. This CDR3 is CASSAQGGFGGIQYF. CDR3 DNA sequence: TGTGCCAGCAGTGCTCAGGGAGGATTCGGCGGCATTCAGTACTTC.

In this sample, this clonotype is medium-sized. The V call is TRBV29-1, the J call TRBJ1-1; 8 bases align to TRBD1. Germline V lookup: CDR1 SQVTM, CDR2 ANQGSEA. Losses at the gene ends were 7 bases for V and 5 bases for J; bases not matched to a gene: 6. This CDR3 spans 12 amino acids. The CDR3 sequence: CSAGQGRTEAFF. CDR3 DNA sequence: TGCAGCGCTGGACAGGGAAGAACTGAAGCTTTCTTT. Combining the CDR3 with reference TRBV29-1 and TRBJ1-1 gives the whole variable domain SAVISQKPSRDICQRGTSLTIQCQVDSQVTMMFWYRQQPGQSLTLIATANQGSEATYESGFVIDKFPISRPNLTFSTLTVSNMSPEDSSIYLCSAGQGRTEAFFGQGTRLTVV.

In its sample, this clonotype ranks as medium-sized. J is TRBJ2-7 and V is TRBV28; D is unresolved. The ends were cut back, 6 bases at V and 1 base at J, with 7 bases in the middle. CDR3 length: 12 amino acids. The germline V gene encodes CDR1 MDHEN and CDR2 SYDVKM. CDR3 DNA sequence: TGTGCCAGCAGCCCCCTTTCCTACGAGCAGTACTTC. It yields the protein CASSPLSYEQYF. The entire variable domain, with the rest obtained from reference TRBV28 and TRBJ2-7, is as follows: DVKVTQSSRYLVKRTGEKVFLECVQDMDHENMFWYRQDPGLGLRLIYFSYDVKMKEKGDIPEGYSVSREKKERFSLILESASTNQTSMYLCASSPLSYEQYFGPGTRLTVT.

This clonotype has more than one count but fewer than ten. V gene TRBV20-1 combines with J gene TRBJ2-7, with D hard to call. Germline V gives CDR1 DFQATT, CDR2 SNEGSKA (reference sequence). Trimming took off 6 bases at V and 2 bases at J, with 8 bases between the two ends. The CDR3 loop spans 11 amino acids. The CDR3 spells CSADKTYEQYF. The CDR3 region has the DNA TGCAGTGCCGACAAGACCTACGAGCAGTACTTC.

This clonotype is termed medium-sized (0.01 to 0.1%). Relative to the germline gene, one junction end is altered; a read error may explain this. The chain uses TRBV29-1 and TRBJ2-5, with no clear D. The CDR3 length is 9 residues. Germline loops: CDR1 SQVTM, CDR2 ANQGSEA. CDR3 loop: CSVQETQYF. The CDR3 region has the DNA TGCAGCGTTCAAGAGACCCAGTACTTC. The full variable domain, with the rest looked up from reference TRBV29-1 and TRBJ2-5, is SAVISQKPSRDICQRGTSLTIQCQVDSQVTMMFWYRQQPGQSLTLIATANQGSEATYESGFVIDKFPISRPNLTFSTLTVSNMSPEDSSIYLCSVQETQYFGPGTRLLVL.

By sample fraction, this clonotype is medium-sized. V is TRBV2 and J is TRBJ1-2, with 12 bases matching TRBD1. V lost 6 bases, J lost 7 bases, and 3 bases stayed unmatched. CDR3 size: 13 residues. Germline V gene sequence: CDR1 SNHLY, CDR2 FYNNEI. Here the CDR3 DNA reads TGTGCCAGCAGCGGGACAGGGGGCGCTGGCTACACCTTC. As protein: CASSGTGGAGYTF. The full variable domain, in which reference TRBV2 and TRBJ1-2 provide the parts outside the CDR3, is EPEVTQTPSHQVTQMGQEVILRCVPISNHLYFYWYRQILGQKVEFLVSFYNNEISEKSEIFDDQFSVERPDGSNFTLKIRSTKLEDSAMYFCASSGTGGAGYTFGSGTRLTVV.

This rearrangement joins TRBV6-5 to TRBJ2-3, with D possibly TRBD1 on 6 matching bases. Trimming left V 0 bases short and J 3 bases short, with 10 bases between. The germline gives CDR1 MNHEY, CDR2 SVGAGI. This CDR3 contains 15 residues. This CDR3 is CASSYSGAGTDTQYF. The CDR3 DNA reads as TGTGCCAGCAGTTACTCGGGGGCAGGGACAGATACGCAGTATTTT.

This clonotype occurred many times. The genes are TRBV5-1 and TRBJ2-2; 7 bases line up with TRBD1. V lost 4 bases to trimming and J lost 1 base; unmatched junction nucleotides: 4. Germline V gene sequence: CDR1 SGHRS, CDR2 YFSETQ. The CDR3 spans 15 residues. This CDR3 is CASSPQGLNTGELFF. In DNA form, the CDR3 reads TGCGCCAGCAGCCCACAGGGGCTGAACACCGGGGAGCTGTTTTTT.

By share, this clonotype ranks as medium-sized. The chain carries TRBV5-1 and TRBJ2-7, with 7 bases matching TRBD1. CDR1 and CDR2 from the germline V gene are SGHRS and YFSETQ. The CDR3 is made up of 13 amino acids. V was pared by 3 bases and J by 3 bases, with 3 bases of the junction left unmatched. CDR3 residues: CASSSRDSYEQYF. In DNA form, the CDR3 reads TGCGCCAGCAGCTCCCGGGACAGCTACGAGCAGTACTTC. The full variable domain, in which reference TRBV5-1 and TRBJ2-7 provide the parts outside the CDR3, is KAGVTQTPRYLIKTRGQQVTLSCSPISGHRSVSWYQQTPGQGLQFLFEYFSETQRNKGNFPGRFSGRQFSNSRSEMNVSTLELGDSALYLCASSSRDSYEQYFGPGTRLTVT.

The gene calls are TRBV6-5 and TRBJ2-7; D is undetermined. The V end lost 8 bases, the J end lost 5 bases, and 16 bases lay between the germline ends. Germline V gene lookup returns CDR1 MNHEY and CDR2 SVGAGI. There are 13 residues in the CDR3. The CDR3 region is CASRNPLYHEQYF. DNA of the CDR3: TGTGCCAGCCGAAACCCCCTTTATCACGAGCAGTACTTC.

This clonotype was seen many times. The gene calls are TRBV3-1 and TRBJ2-1; TRBD1 agrees at 10 bases. J lost 7 bases, V lost 4 bases, and 10 bases had no gene match. The CDR3 is 16 amino acids. Germline V gene lookup returns CDR1 LGHDT and CDR2 YNNKEL (reference sequence). In DNA, the CDR3 is TGTGCCAGCAGCCTCCTTCCCGGGACAGGGGTAAATGAGCAGTTCTTC. Residues: CASSLLPGTGVNEQFF.

With respect to this clonotype: A single base separates this from a much larger clone, so it may be a read error. The J gene is TRBJ2-7, the V gene TRBV7-8; possibly TRBD1 for D (6 bases). This CDR3 spans 15 amino acids. The germline V gene encodes CDR1 SGHVS and CDR2 FQNEAQ. CDR3: CTSSFRSGVGAEQYF. The CDR3 DNA reads TGTACCAGCAGCTTCAGGTCAGGGGTTGGGGCCGAGCAGTACTTC.

There are many counts of this clonotype. The chain carries TRBV10-3 and TRBJ1-5; 8 positions match TRBD1. CDR3 size: 22 residues. Germline lookup yields CDR1 ENHRY and CDR2 SYGVKD. V trimming: 0 bases; J trimming: 0 bases; junction bases outside the gene matches: 19. The CDR3 loop is CAISESPGTGTGGIGSNQPQHF. The CDR3 nucleotides are TGTGCCATCAGTGAGTCGCCGGGTACCGGGACAGGAGGGATTGGTAGCAATCAGCCCCAGCATTTT.

This clonotype has more than one count but fewer than ten. The V gene is TRBV6-5, the J gene TRBJ2-1; D gene uncertain. Trimming removed 7 bases at V and 2 bases at J, with 9 bases between. CDR3 length equals 13 residues. Germline values: CDR1 MNHEY, CDR2 SVGAGI. The CDR3 sequence: CASTVCPYNEQFF. The CDR3 DNA is TGTGCCAGCACCGTTTGCCCCTACAATGAGCAGTTCTTC.

This clonotype has a count of ten or more. The J gene is TRBJ1-5, the V gene TRBV19, with D unresolved. Germline-derived CDR1 and CDR2 are LNHDA and SQIVND (reference sequence). Trimming removed 5 bases from V and 1 base from J, with 9 bases in between. The CDR3 sequence is 14 residues long. CDR3 loop: CASSDRTSNQPQHF. The CDR3 DNA reads as TGTGCCAGTAGTGATAGAACCAGCAATCAGCCCCAGCATTTT.

By sample share, this clonotype is medium-sized. The rearrangement links TRBV20-1 to TRBJ2-6; the D gene is possibly TRBD1 (5 bases). V was pared by 0 bases and J by 0 bases, with 12 bases between. The CDR3 loop spans 17 amino acids. CDR1 is DFQATT, CDR2 SNEGSKA, per germline (reference sequence). The chain's CDR3 is CSAREGQEFSGANVLTF. Here the CDR3 DNA reads TGCAGTGCTAGAGAGGGGCAGGAATTCTCTGGGGCCAACGTCCTGACTTTC.

This clonotype is termed medium-sized (0.01 to 0.1%). The chain employs TRBV5-5 and TRBJ2-1, with D unclear. Looked up from germline, CDR1 is SGHKS and CDR2 is YYEKEE (reference sequence). This CDR3 has 14 amino acids. Trimming shortened V by 3 bases and J by 9 bases, and 16 bases separated the two germline ends. The CDR3: CASSSTYLYSEQFF. DNA for the CDR3: TGTGCCAGCAGCTCTACCTACCTTTATAGTGAGCAGTTCTTC.

This clonotype was seen ten or more times. This rearrangement joins TRBV3-1 to TRBJ1-1; D unclear. The CDR3 sequence is 11 residues long. V lost 2 bases, J lost 7 bases, and 5 bases lay in between. Germline V gives CDR1 LGHDT, CDR2 YNNKEL (reference sequence). CDR3 region: CASSQTDEAFF. CDR3 sequence (DNA): TGTGCCAGCAGCCAAACCGATGAAGCTTTCTTT.

This clonotype is medium-sized (0.01 to 0.1%). The genes are TRBV6-5 and TRBJ2-4; D gene ambiguous. In germline, CDR1 is MNHEY, CDR2 SVGAGI. V was shortened by 5 bases and J by 11 bases, with 10 bases between the two germline ends. The CDR3 has 11 amino acids. The CDR3 DNA reads TGTGCCAGCAGTCACGGACCACTTCAGTACTTC. Translating gives CASSHGPLQYF.

This clonotype is medium-sized (0.01 to 0.1%) within its sample. V gene TRBV6-5 combines with J gene TRBJ2-2; 9 bases match TRBD2. J gave up 4 bases and V 5 bases, and 8 bases lay outside the gene matches. The germline V gene encodes CDR1 MNHEY and CDR2 SVGAGI. The CDR3 length is 16 residues. The CDR3 DNA sequence: TGTGCCAGCAGTCGCCGGACTAGCGTTGGCACCGGGGAGCTGTTTTTT. Its protein is CASSRRTSVGTGELFF.

By proportion, this clonotype is medium-sized. The J gene is TRBJ1-3, the V gene TRBV28, with unresolved D. Germline CDR1 is MDHEN and CDR2 is SYDVKM. This CDR3 contains 15 residues. V dropped 8 bases and J dropped 0 bases, with 14 bases sitting between them. CDR3 region: CASSLTGSSGNTIYF. DNA of the CDR3: TGTGCCAGCTCCCTGACTGGTAGCTCTGGAAACACCATATATTTT.